Listed here is a single T cell receptor beta chain. This specimen belongs to a study of blood T cell repertoires in COVID-19. In the study overall: T cells, B-cell-depleted T cells, or PBMCs provided the cDNA or gDNA that served as material.

The data were produced by immunoSEQ multiplex PCR, yet TCRdb's version contains in-frame clones alone and is incomplete. This repertoire shows approximately 230,000 clones, approximately 86% found once; its top ten account for 4.9%. The clonotype originates from a woman older than 75 with active or convalescent COVID-19. The sample consisted of peripheral blood.

This chain's CDR3 is CASSSLSGGADEQFF. The CDR3 bases are TGCGCCAGCAGCTCGCTGAGCGGGGGGGCCGATGAGCAGTTCTTC. The V call is TRBV5-1, the J call TRBJ2-1; 10 positions match TRBD2. Trimming took 3 bases from V and 8 from J; bases not matched to a gene: 8. Germline lookup yields CDR1 SGHRS and CDR2 YFSETQ. This CDR3 is 15 amino acids long.